The 25 T cell receptor beta chains in this list originate from one sample, sequenced in a study of vaccination effects on CD4 cells after COVID-19. For these TCRs, the target antigens are not known. Expansion with viral peptide pools was applied to antigen-specific CD4+ T cells by the ViraFEST assay prior to sequencing. An approximately 10-day culture period preceded the isolation of CD4+ T cells. All vaccine recipients tested negative for nucleocapsid antibodies and had never contracted SARS-CoV-2 infection. Measured with immunoSEQ multiplex PCR; TCRdb has only the in-frame clones, and not every one. The table includes some 65,000 clones, less than 85% detected once. Specimen: CD4+ T cells from PBMCs cultured with HCoV-NL63 spike peptides, collected before COVID-19 vaccination. These receptors all stem from a human donor who received a COVID-19 vaccine.

The genes are TRBV5-8 and TRBJ2-7; 7 bases fit TRBD1. This CDR3 has 15 residues. Germline CDR1 reads SGHTS; CDR2 reads YDEGEE. Unmatched junction bases numbered 12, after V lost 2 bases and J lost 7 bases. CDR3 sequence: CASSLYRGLVGEQYV. In DNA, the CDR3 is TGTGCCAGCAGCTTATACAGGGGCTTGGTAGGAGAGCAGTACGTC.

This clone appeared a single time. The rearrangement uses TRBV11-2 and TRBJ1-5; D not certain. CDR1 SGHAT and CDR2 FQNNGV come from the germline V gene. The CDR3 is made up of 13 amino acids. V lost 8 bases, J lost 0 bases, and 8 bases lay in between. CDR3 sequence reads: CASGLYSNQPQHF. In DNA, the CDR3 is TGTGCCAGCGGATTATATAGCAATCAGCCCCAGCATTTT.

J is TRBJ2-1 and V is TRBV12-3 or TRBV12-4; no clear D gene. V was cut by 3 bases and J by 11 bases, with 11 bases left in between. CDR3 length equals 12 residues. As DNA, the CDR3 is TGTGCCAGCAGTTTTGGGTCGACCCAGCAGTTCTTC. Translating it yields CASSFGSTQQFF.

This clone appeared a single time. This chain joins TRBV24-1 and TRBJ2-1; possible D gene TRBD1, 6 bases. This CDR3 has 14 residues. CDR1 KGHDR and CDR2 SFDVKD come from the germline V gene. Trimming left V 3 bases short and J 8 bases short, with 13 bases between. The CDR3: CATSDPTGYDEQFF. The DNA for the CDR3 is TGTGCCACCAGTGATCCCACAGGGTACGATGAGCAGTTCTTC.

The V call is TRBV7-2, the J call TRBJ2-4; TRBD1 agrees at 8 bases. The CDR3 is made up of 14 amino acids. CDR1 and CDR2 from the germline V gene are SGHTA and FQGNSA. The ends lost 7 bases at V and 8 bases at J; junction bases unmatched: 10. The CDR3 loop reads CASMEDRGGDIQYF. CDR3 nucleotides: TGTGCCAGCATGGAAGACAGGGGTGGAGACATTCAGTACTTC. The variable domain in full, with the rest retrieved from reference TRBV7-2 and TRBJ2-4, is GAGVSQSPSNKVTEKGKDVELRCDPISGHTALYWYRQSLGQGLEFLIYFQGNSAPDKSGLPSDRFSAERTGGSVSTLTIQRTQQEDSAVYLCASMEDRGGDIQYFGAGTRLSVL.

The chain links TRBV2 to TRBJ1-5; a weak D match, TRBD1 (5 bases). The CDR3 is 13 amino acids. Germline V gene lookup returns CDR1 SNHLY and CDR2 FYNNEI. Trimming removed 6 bases from V and 3 bases from J, with 9 bases in between. The CDR3 DNA follows: TGTGCCAGCAGCAGGGTGCCCAATCAGCCCCAGCATTTT. This sequence encodes CASSRVPNQPQHF. The whole variable domain, remainder taken from reference TRBV2 and TRBJ1-5, is EPEVTQTPSHQVTQMGQEVILRCVPISNHLYFYWYRQILGQKVEFLVSFYNNEISEKSEIFDDQFSVERPDGSNFTLKIRSTKLEDSAMYFCASSRVPNQPQHFGDGTRLSIL.

The chain carries TRBV7-9 and TRBJ1-2, with unresolved D. Germline CDR1 and CDR2: SEHNR and FQNEAQ (reference sequence). The CDR3 covers 11 residues. V was clipped by 3 bases and J by 5 bases, with 4 bases between them. DNA of the CDR3: TGTGCCAGCAGCTTGGAGTATGGCTACACCTTC. Protein sequence: CASSLEYGYTF. Looking up the rest from reference TRBV7-9 and TRBJ1-2 gives the full variable domain: DTGVSQNPRHKITKRGQNVTFRCDPISEHNRLYWYRQTLGQGPEFLTYFQNEAQLEKSRLLSDRFSAERPKGSFSTLEIQRTEQGDSAMYLCASSLEYGYTFGSGTRLTVV.

The rearrangement joins TRBV30 to TRBJ1-6; D may be TRBD1 (5 bases). V was shortened by 1 base and J by 6 bases, with 16 bases between the two germline ends. Germline V gene lookup returns CDR1 GTSNPN and CDR2 SVGIG (reference sequence). This CDR3 region has 16 residues. The chain's CDR3 is CAWSGGLRPLNSPLHF. DNA for the CDR3: TGTGCCTGGAGTGGGGGCTTGCGGCCCCTTAATTCACCCCTCCACTTT.

The chain recombines TRBV5-6 with TRBJ2-5; 10 bases are shared with TRBD2. Trimming took 4 bases from V and 0 from J; bases not matched to a gene: 3. The CDR3 totals 15 residues. Germline lookup yields CDR1 SGHDT and CDR2 YYEEEE. CDR3 residues: CASSNSGGNQETQYF. CDR3 bases: TGTGCCAGCAGCAATAGCGGGGGGAACCAAGAGACCCAGTACTTC.

CDR3 sequence reads: CASSKAGTGTIQYF. In DNA, the CDR3 is TGTGCCAGCAGCAAAGCCGGGACAGGGACCATTCAGTACTTC. This rearrangement joins TRBV11-3 to TRBJ2-4, with TRBD1 matching over 9 bases. The J segment lost 9 bases and the V segment lost 5 bases, leaving 8 bases of the junction unmatched. There are 14 residues in the CDR3. Germline CDR1 SGHNT, CDR2 YENEEA.

The chain carries TRBV5-6 and TRBJ1-1; 9 bases are shared with TRBD1. Per germline, CDR1 SGHDT and CDR2 YYEEEE. This CDR3 contains 14 residues. Trimming at V came to 4 bases and at J to 3 bases, leaving 4 bases not matched to a gene. Here the CDR3 reads CASSATGGHTEAFF. CDR3 in DNA: TGTGCCAGCAGCGCTACAGGGGGCCACACTGAAGCTTTCTTT. Looking up the rest from reference TRBV5-6 and TRBJ1-1 gives the full variable domain: DAGVTQSPTHLIKTRGQQVTLRCSPKSGHDTVSWYQQALGQGPQFIFQYYEEEERQRGNFPDRFSGHQFPNYSSELNVNALLLGDSALYLCASSATGGHTEAFFGQGTRLTVV.

The chain uses TRBV6-5 and TRBJ1-6, with unresolved D. Germline V gene lookup returns CDR1 MNHEY and CDR2 SVGAGI. The CDR3 is made up of 14 amino acids. V lost 7 bases and J lost 0, with 7 bases in between. CDR3 bases: TGTGCCAGCAAGCCAAACTCCTATAATTCACCCCTCCACTTT. Protein sequence: CASKPNSYNSPLHF.

This chain links TRBV3-1 (or the pseudogene TRBV3-2) with TRBJ1-1; the D gene is possibly TRBD1 (5 bases). There are 16 residues in the CDR3. V lost 2 bases to trimming and J lost 0 bases, with 13 bases between them. CDR1 and CDR2 (germline): LGHDT, YNNKEL (reference sequence). The CDR3 here is CASSQLGGTVNTEAFF. Written as DNA, the CDR3 is TGTGCCAGCAGCCAACTGGGAGGGACCGTGAACACTGAAGCTTTCTTT.

This clone occurred a few times. This rearrangement joins TRBV18 to TRBJ1-6; D may be TRBD1 (5 bases). The CDR3 has 15 residues. CDR1 and CDR2 (germline): KGHSH, LQKENI. V was shortened by 2 bases and J by 10 bases, with 15 bases between the two germline ends. CDR3 region: CASSPVWGSDSPLHF. For the CDR3, the DNA is TGTGCCAGCTCACCAGTTTGGGGGTCGGACTCACCCCTCCACTTT. Complete variable domain (other parts from reference TRBV18 and TRBJ1-6): NAGVMQNPRHLVRRRGQEARLRCSPMKGHSHVYWYRQLPEEGLKFMVYLQKENIIDESGMPKERFSAEFPKEGPSILRIQQVVRGDSAAYFCASSPVWGSDSPLHFGNGTRLTVT.

The chain combines TRBV5-1 with TRBJ1-1; no firm D call. V dropped 5 bases and J dropped 0 bases, with 8 bases sitting between them. The germline CDR1 and CDR2 sequences are SGHRS and YFSETQ. This CDR3 contains 13 residues. The chain's CDR3 is CASRHQLNTEAFF. The CDR3 nucleotides read TGCGCCAGCAGACACCAACTGAACACTGAAGCTTTCTTT.

The chain uses TRBV7-2 and TRBJ1-3; no clear D. There are 12 residues in the CDR3. Germline CDR1 is SGHTA and CDR2 is FQGNSA. V was pared by 2 bases and J by 4 bases, with 3 bases between. CDR3 sequence: CASSLMGNTIYF. The CDR3 DNA reads TGTGCCAGCAGCTTAATGGGAAACACCATATATTTT.

The V and J genes are TRBV3-1 (or the pseudogene TRBV3-2) and TRBJ1-1, with D perhaps TRBD1 (6 bases). Germline CDR1 reads LGHDT; CDR2 reads YNNKEL (reference sequence). The CDR3 sequence is 17 residues long. V gave up 0 bases and J gave up 4 bases, with 18 bases separating them. CDR3 protein: CASSQDRGGRYFTEAFF. The DNA for the CDR3 is TGTGCCAGCAGCCAAGACCGAGGGGGGAGGTATTTCACTGAAGCTTTCTTT.

The rearrangement joins TRBV6-5 to TRBJ1-2; possibly TRBD1 for D (6 bases). This CDR3 region has 15 residues. CDR1 and CDR2 (germline): MNHEY, SVGAGI. V was shortened by 6 bases and J by 2 bases, with 16 bases between the two germline ends. Here the CDR3 DNA reads TGTGCCAGCAGACGAGCACAGGGCCTGAACTATGGCTACACCTTC. Translating gives CASRRAQGLNYGYTF.

The chain has TRBV24-1 and TRBJ2-3; 12 bases line up with TRBD2. Germline CDR1 KGHDR, CDR2 SFDVKD. J gave up 3 bases and V 1 base, and 1 base lay outside the gene matches. The CDR3 runs 16 residues. This chain's CDR3 is CATSDLGTSGTDTQYF. CDR3 in DNA: TGTGCCACCAGTGATTTAGGGACTAGCGGGACAGATACGCAGTATTTT.

This chain connects TRBV7-2 to TRBJ2-1, with D tentatively TRBD1 or TRBD2 (6 bases each). The CDR3 has 15 amino acids. Germline V lookup: CDR1 SGHTA, CDR2 FQGNSA. The V and J ends lost 1 base and 5 bases respectively, with 12 bases between them. CDR3 sequence: CASSLVPGADNEQFF. CDR3 sequence (DNA): TGTGCCAGCAGCTTAGTTCCGGGGGCTGACAATGAGCAGTTCTTC.

Here the CDR3 DNA reads TGTGCCAGCAGCGTCGATGGGGCCAGGAGGTATGGCTACACCTTC. Translating it yields CASSVDGARRYGYTF. The chain uses TRBV7-3 and TRBJ1-2; possibly TRBD1 for D (5 bases). V lost 5 bases and J lost 5, with 18 bases in between. From germline, CDR1 is SGHTA and CDR2 FQGTGA. This CDR3 region has 15 residues.

The genes are TRBV7-8 and TRBJ1-3; D not resolved. The CDR3 is 18 amino acids. CDR1 is SGHVS and CDR2 is FQNEAQ in the germline V gene. V lost 5 bases to trimming and J lost 0 bases, with 20 bases between them. CDR3 bases: TGTGCCAGCAGCCCTTATCGGGTGGGTCCACCCTCTGGAAACACCATATATTTT. Translation gives CASSPYRVGPPSGNTIYF.

The chain couples TRBV27 to TRBJ1-4; no definite D call. This CDR3 is built from 15 residues. Deletions cut 4 bases from V and 0 bases from J, with 9 bases between. Germline CDR1 MNHEY, CDR2 SMNVEV (reference sequence). CDR3 nucleotide sequence: TGTGCCAGCAGTTCCCGGGCGTCAACTAATGAAAAACTGTTTTTT. Its protein is CASSSRASTNEKLFF.

V is TRBV6-5 and J is TRBJ1-5; D is unclear. V was cut by 8 bases and J by 6 bases, with 17 bases left in between. This CDR3 has 14 residues. CDR1 and CDR2 (germline): MNHEY, SVGAGI. For the CDR3, the DNA is TGTGCCAGCGTTATAACCGCTCTGGGTCAGCCCCAGCATTTT. Translated: CASVITALGQPQHF.

The rearrangement uses TRBV27 and TRBJ2-7; D unresolved. V lost 4 bases, J lost 0 bases, and 7 bases lay in between. The CDR3 loop spans 13 amino acids. The germline CDR1 and CDR2 sequences are MNHEY and SMNVEV (reference sequence). The CDR3 sequence: CASSSLRSYEQYV. The CDR3, as DNA: TGTGCCAGCAGTTCACTACGCTCCTACGAGCAGTACGTC.